This is a list of T cell receptor beta chains from one sample in a study of shared clonotypes between healthy human individuals. TCRdb's table, derived via immunoSEQ multiplex PCR, lists solely in-frame clones and lacks some. There are about 79,000 clones in the sample; 60% to 80% occur only once, and 51% lies in the top ten. Sequenced input: memory CD8+ T cells sorted from blood. These TCRs come from a man under 40 in good health. Each CDR3 is given with its conserved first and last residue. The D gene is left open where the match is weak. Clone size appears in some rows only: once, few, many, or a class for an expanded clone.

-	TRBV4-1	TRBJ2-3	-	TGCGCCGACAGCACAGATACGCAGTATTTT	CADSTDTQYF
-	TRBV27	TRBJ2-6	few	TGTGCCAGCAGTAGTCGAAACTCTGGGGCCAACGTCCTGACTTTC	CASSSRNSGANVLTF
-	TRBV19	TRBJ1-2	-	TGTGCCAGTAGCCAGACGCCATCAGGGAATGGCTACACCTTC	CASSQTPSGNGYTF
-	TRBV9	TRBJ2-3	-	TGTGCCAGCAGCGTAGCTTCGGGGGTGGATACGCAGTATTTT	CASSVASGVDTQYF
-	TRBV5-8	TRBJ2-1	-	TGTGCCAGCAGCTTGGTGGGACGATCGGGCAATGAGCAGTTCTTC	CASSLVGRSGNEQFF
-	TRBV5-1	TRBJ2-7	-	TGCGCCAGCAGCTTGGCCTCTGGTAGGGCGGCGGGTCGCGACGAGCAGTACTTC	CASSLASGRAAGRDEQYF
TRBD2	TRBV6-1	TRBJ2-7	-	TGTGCCAGCAGTGAGACGGGGGGGCCAGGCGAGCAGTACTTC	CASSETGGPGEQYF
TRBD1	TRBV9	TRBJ2-7	many	TGTGCCAGCAGCTTTAACCCGGACAGGAGCTCCTACGAGCAGTACTTC	CASSFNPDRSSYEQYF
-	TRBV28	TRBJ2-7	-	TGTGCCAGCAGCGGACAGAACTACGAGCAGTACTTC	CASSGQNYEQYF
TRBD2	TRBV7-7	TRBJ2-7	-	TGTGCCAGCAGCCCGGGACTAGCGGAGACCTACGAGCAGTACTTC	CASSPGLAETYEQYF
-	TRBV29-1	TRBJ1-2	-	TGCAGCGTTGAGTCGGTCAATAACTATGGCTACACCTTC	CSVESVNNYGYTF
-	TRBV14	TRBJ1-1	-	TGTGCCAGCAGCCCGAGGAATTCCGAGGCTTTCTTT	CASSPRNSEAFF
TRBD1	TRBV7-2	TRBJ2-4	-	TGTGCCAGCAGCTTAAGGGACAGGGGCTCAGTAGCCAAAAACATTCAGTACTTC	CASSLRDRGSVAKNIQYF
-	TRBV23-1	TRBJ2-7	-	TGCGCCAGCAGCTCTGGGGAGCACTTTTCGTCCTACGAGCAGTACTTC	CASSSGEHFSSYEQYF
-	TRBV7-8	TRBJ2-7	few	TGTGCCAGCAGCTCCAGGAGGAGCTCCTACGAGCAGTACTTC	CASSSRRSSYEQYF
-	TRBV27	TRBJ2-1	few	TGTGCCAGCAGTTCTGGGTTTTCCTACAATGAGCAGTTCTTC	CASSSGFSYNEQFF
-	TRBV7-9	TRBJ2-5	-	TGTGCCAGCAGCTCAACAGGGCTCCAAGAGACCCAGTACTTC	CASSSTGLQETQYF
TRBD1	TRBV6-5	TRBJ1-1	few	TGTGCCAGCAGTTACGAGGCCAGGGGGAATACTGAAGCTTTCTTT	CASSYEARGNTEAFF
-	TRBV28	TRBJ2-7	-	TGTGCCAGCAGTACGGGAGACTACGAGCAGTACTTC	CASSTGDYEQYF
TRBD2	TRBV5-1	TRBJ2-3	-	TGCGCCAGCATGAACCAAGCGGGAGGGGCAGATACGCAGTATTTT	CASMNQAGGADTQYF
-	TRBV7-8	TRBJ2-1	-	TGTGCCAGCAAAGAGGGTCCTAGCTCCTACAATGAGCAGTTCTTC	CASKEGPSSYNEQFF
TRBD2	TRBV4-1	TRBJ2-1	few	TGCGCCAGCAGCCAAGAGTGGGCTAGCGGGATCAATGAGCAGTTCTTC	CASSQEWASGINEQFF
-	TRBV5-6	TRBJ2-2	few	TGTGCCAGCAGCGAGGACTTTGACACCGGGGAGCTGTTTTTT	CASSEDFDTGELFF
TRBD2	TRBV6-4	TRBJ2-2	once	TGTGCCAGCAGTTCTGAGGTGGCTAGCGGGATTGCCGGGGAGCTGTTTTTT	CASSSEVASGIAGELFF
TRBD1	TRBV7-2	TRBJ2-1	-	TGTGCCAGCAGCTTCGGTACAGGGGAGAACGAGCAGTTCTTC	CASSFGTGENEQFF
-	TRBV2	TRBJ2-7	few	TGTGCCAGCAGTGAAGTTTCGCCTGTACCCTACGAGCAGTACTTC	CASSEVSPVPYEQYF
TRBD1	TRBV28	TRBJ1-4	few	TGTGCCAGCAGTTACGCGGGGGACAGGGGGGAGATTTTCGATGAAAAACTGTTTTTT	CASSYAGDRGEIFDEKLFF
-	TRBV27	TRBJ2-7	-	TGTGCCAGCAGTTTAGACAGAGAGTTCTCCTACGAGCAGTACTTC	CASSLDREFSYEQYF
-	TRBV19	TRBJ2-7	-	TGTGCCAGTAGTATGACGGGAGTTCCCTACGAGCAGTACTTC	CASSMTGVPYEQYF
-	TRBV7-2	TRBJ2-7	-	TGTGCCAGCAGCTTAGATCGACCAGGGAACTACGAGCAGTACTTC	CASSLDRPGNYEQYF
TRBD2	TRBV5-1	TRBJ2-3	-	TGCGCCAGCAGCCTAGGGACTAGCGGCGGATTAGATACGCAGTATTTT	CASSLGTSGGLDTQYF
TRBD1	TRBV25-1	TRBJ1-1	-	TGTGCCAGCAGTGGCTTCACAGGGGTTAGGGGCACTGAAGCTTTCTTT	CASSGFTGVRGTEAFF
-	TRBV9	TRBJ2-1	-	TGTGCCAGCAGCGCGGGGGACGGGGATGAGCAGTTCTTC	CASSAGDGDEQFF
-	TRBV6-1	TRBJ2-1	-	TGTGCCAGCAGCGCAGCCTGGGGCCGTGACCAGTTCTTC	CASSAAWGRDQFF
-	TRBV9	TRBJ2-5	-	TGTGCCAGCAGCGTAGGCGGCAGACTCCAAGAGACCCAGTACTTC	CASSVGGRLQETQYF
TRBD1	TRBV14	TRBJ2-3	many	TGTGCCAGCAGCCATCTGGACAGGGGGATGGATACGCAGTATTTT	CASSHLDRGMDTQYF
-	TRBV5-1	TRBJ2-3	-	TGCGCCAGCAGCGGACTGGGGAACACAGATACGCAGTATTTT	CASSGLGNTDTQYF
-	TRBV7-9	TRBJ2-7	-	TGTGCCAGCAGCCATCGGACCGAATACGAGCAGTACTTC	CASSHRTEYEQYF
-	TRBV4-3	TRBJ1-3	few	TGCGCCAGCAGCCAACAGGGAGTGGACTCTGGAAACACCATATATTTT	CASSQQGVDSGNTIYF
TRBD1	TRBV5-4	TRBJ1-4	-	TGTGCCAGCAGCCCGGGACAGCGAACAGGAACTAATGAAAAACTGTTTTTT	CASSPGQRTGTNEKLFF
-	TRBV11-2	TRBJ2-7	-	TGTGCCAGCAGCTTAGGCGTCGGTTTGGAGCAGTACTTC	CASSLGVGLEQYF